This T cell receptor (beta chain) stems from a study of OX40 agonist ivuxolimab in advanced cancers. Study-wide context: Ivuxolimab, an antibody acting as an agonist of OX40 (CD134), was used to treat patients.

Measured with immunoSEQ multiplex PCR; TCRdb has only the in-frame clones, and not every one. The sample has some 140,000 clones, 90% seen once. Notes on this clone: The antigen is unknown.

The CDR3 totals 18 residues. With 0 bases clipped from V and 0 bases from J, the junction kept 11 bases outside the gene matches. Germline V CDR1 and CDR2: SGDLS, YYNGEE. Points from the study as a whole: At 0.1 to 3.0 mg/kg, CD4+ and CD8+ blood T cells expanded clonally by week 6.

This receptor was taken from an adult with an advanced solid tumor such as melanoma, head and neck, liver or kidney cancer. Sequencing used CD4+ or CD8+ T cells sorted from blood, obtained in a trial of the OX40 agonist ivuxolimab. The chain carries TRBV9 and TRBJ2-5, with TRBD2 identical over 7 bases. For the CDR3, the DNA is TGTGCCAGCAGCGTAGCTACAGAGACTAGCCCCGACCAAGAGACCCAGTACTTC. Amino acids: CASSVATETSPDQETQYF.